This T cell receptor (beta chain) was found in a study of identical twins (dated by TCRdb to between 2015 and 2016). Looking at the study overall: To test whether fetal clonotypes persist, the study used deep sequencing on TCR alpha and beta repertoires from monozygotic twins, unrelated adults of various ages, and cord blood. Replicate twin experiments were performed at different times using different library preparation protocols to rule out contamination.

On this clonotype itself: The antigen it binds to is not known. It has no much larger one-base neighbor in the sample; base qualities were not kept.

Library construction relied on 5' RACE. The listed sequencing device is Illumina HiSeq 2000. Template switching added a universal primer binding site, and the final cDNA carried a unique molecular identifier that allowed TCR cDNA molecules to be counted accurately. First-strand cDNA for TCR alpha and beta chains was synthesized from specific primers in the conserved constant-segment region. To control for contamination, every cDNA library carried two barcodes: a SMART-Mk sample barcode plus Illumina barcodes. Two successive PCR steps introduced TruSeq adapter sequences along with Illumina sample barcodes. The TCR alpha and beta cDNA libraries were sequenced on the Illumina HiSeq platform using custom primers. Regarding the original processing steps: Raw reads were processed with MiGEC to extract unique molecular identifiers, and MiXCR was used to determine CDR3 positions. For each individual, recombination models were inferred using an EM algorithm with the repgenHMM and IGoR tools. The tcR package in R was used for shared clonotype analysis, with sharing normalized by the product of cloneset sizes. Out-of-frame nonproductive sequences were analyzed to study raw recombination free of thymic and clonal selection effects. The public sequencing data were trimmed at Q25 with fastp and processed into clonotypes with MiXCR by TCRdb, which kept only in-frame beta chains. Duplicate CDR3 protein sequences are folded into a single record with the most common DNA and genes. None of the V and J calls come from the authors' own analysis; TCRdb made them. Within this sample are around 670,000 distinct CDR3 sequences, with 5.5% to 6.5% of them counted one time only. The top ten clonotypes cover around 1.7% of the sample.

Every donor was a healthy Caucasian. Three unrelated non-twin adults were also sequenced: a male aged 18 to 30, a male aged 50 to 60 and a female aged 50 to 60. Miltenyi CD45RO+ enrichment and human naive T-cell isolation kits were used to isolate memory (CD45RO+) and naive T cells from PBMC. Findings and caveats that apply to the study as a whole: Because the same donors could not be followed over many years, the conclusions depended on cross-sectional statistical analysis. Invariant T cells such as MAIT and iNKT could partly confound zero-insertion analyses, although diverse VJ usage argued against such confounding for most clonotypes. Compared with coincidental sharing between unrelated individuals, out-of-frame TCR alpha sequences shared between twins showed an excess of sequences with low generation probability. In beta out-of-frame sequences, excess twin sharing was weaker, because having fewer shared sequences lowered the signal-to-noise ratio. Recombination models systematically underestimated out-of-frame TCR alpha sharing in monozygotic twins but agreed with sharing between unrelated individuals. Abundant cord blood beta clonotypes carried fewer insertions; young adult naive repertoires showed a weaker similar trend, while memory repertoires showed none.

Sequencing was carried out using naive T cells sorted from blood. Interpreted using the paper, the cell subset or site label stands for: cells isolated with a human naive T-cell isolation kit. The sequence was obtained from a man between 18 and 35 years old in good health.

The base sequence is TGTGCCTGGGAGGGACAGTCTAACACTGAAGCTTTCTTT. This sequence encodes CAWEGQSNTEAFF. The rearranged chain carries TRBV30 and TRBJ1-1, and TRBD1 aligns with 7 junction nucleotides. In the germline V gene (reference sequence), CDR1 corresponds to GTSNPN and CDR2 to SVGIG. From the cysteine through the phenylalanine, the CDR3 covers 13 amino acids. Here the CDR3 DNA is all that survives: 39 bases in frame from base 1. Germline trimming: 5 bases from V, 2 bases from J; junction bases outside gene matches: 5.